The rows below give T cell receptor beta chains drawn from one sample of a study of control samples from healthy donors and cancer patients. Here immunoSEQ multiplex PCR was the method, and the copy in TCRdb shows in-frame clones only, minus some. The table includes roughly 370,000 clones, around 90% detected once. The sequenced sample was PBMCs. The receptors come from a middle-aged man with head and neck cancer. The CDR3 runs from the conserved cysteine through the conserved F or W. D genes are given only for firm matches. Clone sizes are given selectively: once, few, many, or a class where the clone is expanded.

v_gene	abundance	d_gene	j_gene	CDR3aa	CDR3nt
TRBV29-1	-	-	TRBJ2-7	CSVDGGGYEQYF	TGCAGCGTTGATGGGGGCGGCTACGAGCAGTACTTC
TRBV10-2	once	TRBD1	TRBJ1-2	CASSESTAGGFSYGYTF	TGCGCCAGCAGTGAGTCAACGGCAGGGGGTTTTAGCTATGGCTACACCTTC
TRBV5-1	few	TRBD1	TRBJ1-6	CASSPTGVDSPLHF	TGCGCCAGCAGCCCAACAGGGGTCGATTCACCCCTCCACTTT
TRBV29-1	-	TRBD1	TRBJ2-1	CSAKDRPTYNEQFF	TGCAGCGCCAAGGACAGGCCAACCTACAATGAGCAGTTCTTC
TRBV9	-	-	TRBJ2-2	CASSVVSTGELFF	TGTGCCAGCAGCGTAGTTAGCACCGGGGAGCTGTTTTTT
TRBV5-8	-	TRBD1	TRBJ1-1	CASSLEDRVFTEAFF	TGTGCCAGCAGCTTGGAGGACAGGGTTTTTACTGAAGCTTTCTTT
TRBV30	-	-	TRBJ1-6	CAWRRQENSPLHF	TGTGCCTGGAGGCGACAGGAGAATTCACCCCTCCACTTT
TRBV19	-	-	TRBJ2-1	CASSWSYNEQFF	TGTGCCAGTAGTTGGTCCTACAATGAGCAGTTCTTC
TRBV5-4	-	-	TRBJ2-2	CASSPRAHGGELFF	TGTGCCAGCAGTCCTAGGGCCCATGGCGGGGAGCTGTTTTTT
TRBV6-5	-	TRBD1	TRBJ1-3	CASSWGQGTGNTIYF	TGTGCCAGCAGTTGGGGACAGGGGACTGGAAACACCATATATTTT
TRBV11-2	once	TRBD2	TRBJ2-7	CASSQGLAYEQYF	TGTGCCAGCAGCCAGGGACTAGCGTACGAGCAGTACTTC
TRBV19	few	TRBD1	TRBJ2-7	CASSDRGDEQYF	TGTGCCAGTAGCGACAGGGGCGACGAGCAGTACTTC
TRBV30	-	-	TRBJ1-5	CAWSRWASNQPQHF	TGTGCCTGGAGTCGGTGGGCTAGCAATCAGCCCCAGCATTTT
TRBV9	-	TRBD2	TRBJ2-5	CASSPGLAGQETQYF	TGTGCCAGCAGCCCGGGACTAGCGGGGCAAGAGACCCAGTACTTC
TRBV30	-	-	TRBJ1-6	CAWMAGVARTPNSPLHF	TGTGCCTGGATGGCGGGGGTCGCGCGGACACCCAATTCACCCCTCCACTTT
TRBV4-3	-	TRBD2	TRBJ2-5	CASSPERGGQETQYF	TGCGCCAGCAGCCCTGAGCGGGGGGGCCAAGAGACCCAGTACTTC
TRBV6-6	-	-	TRBJ1-5	CASSYGGRSNQPQHF	TGTGCCAGCAGTTACGGTGGGAGGAGCAATCAGCCCCAGCATTTT
TRBV19	-	TRBD1	TRBJ1-1	CASSRQGANTEAFF	TGTGCCAGTAGTCGGCAGGGGGCTAATACTGAAGCTTTCTTT
TRBV27	-	-	TRBJ2-7	CATGEQYF	TGTGCCACGGGTGAGCAGTACTTC
TRBV19	-	TRBD1	TRBJ2-7	CASNSGQGATGPYEQYF	TGTGCCAGCAACTCGGGACAGGGGGCCACCGGCCCCTACGAGCAGTACTTC
TRBV6-5	-	-	TRBJ2-2	CASTSTGELFF	TGTGCCAGCACCTCAACCGGGGAGCTGTTTTTT
TRBV6-2/TRBV6-3	-	TRBD1	TRBJ2-2	CASSRQGTGELFF	TGTGCCAGCAGTCGACAGGGGACCGGGGAGCTGTTTTTT